Each of the 5 T cell receptor beta chains below was sequenced from the same sample in a study of blood T cells in healthy people across ages. Primed by a sample-barcoded 5' primer and a J-beta primer mix, a second PCR proceeded for about 6 to 11 cycles. TCRdb recomputed calls from the 5' RACE reads with MiXCR, one row per CDR3 protein. The sample carries around 2 million distinct CDR3 sequences, roughly two fifths recorded once. The sample taken for sequencing was blood. Source of these receptors: a human donor in good health.

J is TRBJ2-6 and V is TRBV5-6; D may match TRBD1 or TRBD2 (5 bases each). Trimming shortened V by 2 bases and J by 0 bases, and 12 bases separated the two germline ends. The germline gives CDR1 SGHDT, CDR2 YYEEEE. This CDR3 spans 17 amino acids. The CDR3 here is CASSFKGRFSGANVLTF. CDR3 bases: TGTGCCAGCAGCTTCAAGGGACGGTTCTCTGGGGCCAACGTCCTGACTTTC.

Points on this clonotype: At one boundary the junction diverges from the germline segment, which might be a read error. V is TRBV27 and J is TRBJ1-6; 7 bases are shared with TRBD1. The CDR3 runs 20 residues. The germline CDR1 and CDR2 sequences are MNHEY and SMNVEV (reference sequence). CDR3 residues: CAGSLTRGTGVSGGNSPLHF. The CDR3 DNA follows: TGTGCCGGCAGTTTAACTCGGGGAACGGGTGTTTCAGGGGGTAATTCACCCCTCCACTTT.

This clonotype was detected only a few times. The chain employs TRBV7-9 and TRBJ1-2; 10 positions match TRBD1. Unmatched junction bases numbered 16, after V lost 5 bases and J lost 7 bases. This CDR3 is built from 17 residues. Germline V gene sequence: CDR1 SEHNR, CDR2 FQNEAQ (reference sequence). DNA of the CDR3: TGTGCCAGCAGCCAACATATTGTCCGGACAGGGGGTACTGGCTACACCTTC. Translating it yields CASSQHIVRTGGTGYTF.

This clonotype was found a few times. The V call is TRBV9, the J call TRBJ2-1; D remains ambiguous. V was trimmed by 0 bases and J by 9 bases, leaving 10 bases between them. Germline V gene data show CDR1 as SGDLS and CDR2 as YYNGEE. The CDR3 sequence is 13 residues long. The CDR3 region is CASSVAFRAEQFF. The CDR3 region has the DNA TGTGCCAGCAGCGTAGCTTTTCGCGCTGAGCAGTTCTTC.

There are a few counts of this clonotype. CDR3 loop: CASGIGNEQFF. Written as DNA, the CDR3 is TGTGCCAGCGGGATTGGCAATGAGCAGTTCTTC. The chain has TRBV11-2 and TRBJ2-1; D gene ambiguous. Germline V gene lookup returns CDR1 SGHAT and CDR2 FQNNGV. This CDR3 region has 11 residues. V was trimmed by 8 bases and J by 6 bases, leaving 8 bases between them.